The present T cell receptor (beta chain) was sequenced within a study of blood T cell repertoires in COVID-19. In the study overall: Samples of COVID-19 (acute and convalescent) were obtained from the United States, Italy and Spain. PBMCs, B-cell-depleted T cells, or T cells provided the cDNA or gDNA that made up the material.

Source study methods: From reference gene primer amplification, estimates of nucleated cell counts were derived. Here immunoSEQ multiplex PCR was the method, and the copy in TCRdb shows in-frame clones only, minus some. The D gene and trimming were derived from the DNA, and the V and J assignments and clone size from that table. Of tens of thousands of clones in the sample, roughly 91% were seen once. Germline lookup yields CDR1 LNHDA and CDR2 SQIVND (reference sequence). Trimming shortened V by 2 bases and J by 1 base, and 6 bases separated the two germline ends. The CDR3 extends over 14 amino acids.

This clonotype was obtained from a human donor in a cohort sampled during active COVID-19. Sequenced input: peripheral blood. V and J are TRBV19 and TRBJ1-5, with a tentative D call TRBD1 (5 bases). The CDR3 region has the DNA TGTGCCAGTAGTATACAGGGCAGCAATCAGCCCCAGCATTTT. Its protein is CASSIQGSNQPQHF.